This T cell receptor (beta chain) was obtained from a study of T-cell memory formation after mild COVID-19. Broader study findings: There were some responding clones in pre-infection memory, which suggested that cross-reactive memory had joined. Contracting clones from day 15 to 85 had balanced CD4/CD8; later expanders favoured CD4+.

Constant-segment primers served in 5'RACE that generated TCR alpha and TCR beta cDNA libraries bearing sample barcodes and UMIs. In TCRdb, the 5' RACE reads were re-called with MiXCR into one record per CDR3 protein. The sample lists more than 200,000 distinct CDR3 sequences, less than 20% seen once, with 3.5% in the top ten. This clonotype was counted at least ten times. Its antigen remains unidentified. The CDR3 sequence is 14 residues long. The ends were cut back, 4 bases at V and 6 bases at J, with 13 bases in the middle. Germline V lookup: CDR1 SGHTA, CDR2 FQGNSA. The sequencing input was PBMCs or a T cell subset sorted from them (not recorded which). This clonotype was obtained from a man younger than 35 who had mild COVID-19 (a few samples of this study predate the infection). Cell type and time point are not known. The chain carries TRBV7-2 and TRBJ1-5; D not resolved. This CDR3 is CASSSPKAGQPQHF. The CDR3 coding sequence is TGTGCCAGCAGCTCCCCCAAGGCAGGTCAGCCCCAGCATTTT.